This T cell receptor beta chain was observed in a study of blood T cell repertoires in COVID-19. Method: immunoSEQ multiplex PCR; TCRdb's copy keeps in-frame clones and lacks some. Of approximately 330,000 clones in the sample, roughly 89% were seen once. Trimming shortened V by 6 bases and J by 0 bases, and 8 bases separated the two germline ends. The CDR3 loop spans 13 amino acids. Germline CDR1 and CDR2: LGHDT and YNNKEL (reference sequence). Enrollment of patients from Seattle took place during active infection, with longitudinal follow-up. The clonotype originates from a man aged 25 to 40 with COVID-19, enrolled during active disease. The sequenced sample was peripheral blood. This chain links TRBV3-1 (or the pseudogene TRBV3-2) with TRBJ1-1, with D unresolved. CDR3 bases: TGTGCCAGCAGTCTTACAATGAACACTGAAGCTTTCTTT. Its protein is CASSLTMNTEAFF.